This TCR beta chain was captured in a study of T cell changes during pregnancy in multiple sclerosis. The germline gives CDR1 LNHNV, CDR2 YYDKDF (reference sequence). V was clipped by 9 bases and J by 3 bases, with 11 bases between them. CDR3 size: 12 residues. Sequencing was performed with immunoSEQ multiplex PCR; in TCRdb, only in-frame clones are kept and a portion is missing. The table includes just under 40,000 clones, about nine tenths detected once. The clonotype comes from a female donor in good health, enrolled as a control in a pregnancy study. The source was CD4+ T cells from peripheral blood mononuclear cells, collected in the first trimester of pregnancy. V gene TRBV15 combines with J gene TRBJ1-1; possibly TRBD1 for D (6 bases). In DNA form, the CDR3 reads TGTGCCACTTCTAGGGGGTACACTGAAGCTTTCTTT. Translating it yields CATSRGYTEAFF.